This T cell receptor (beta chain) was captured in a study of shared clonotypes between healthy human individuals (dated by TCRdb to about 2020). Turning to the overall study: The cohort comprised a couple of women and a few men aged 18 to 49 years. For each donor, CD4 naive and CD4 memory were each run on three plates, CD8 naive on two plates, and CD8 memory on one plate. To estimate repertoire size and how much clonotypes are shared between individuals, the study performed deep sequencing of blood TCR repertoires from five healthy adults. Each donor's leukapheresis produced roughly between roughly 0.85 and 9 billion PBMCs. Different laboratories and diverse techniques were used to prepare libraries and sequence TCR repertoires, to increase sequencing depth and limit assay-specific biases.

The germline V gene provides CDR1 SGHDT and CDR2 YYEEEE. At the junction V is shortened by 4 bases and J by 5 bases; bases outside the gene matches: 17. There are 19 amino acids in the CDR3, from cysteine to phenylalanine inclusive. The CDR3 DNA has 57 bases and is translated from base 1. What the research found in general, with its limitations: Estimated clonotype richness was generally larger for naive than for memory subsets. Only blood was sampled, and tissue TCR repertoires likely differ from those in blood. About 5% of naive CD4, 3.5% of naive CD8, around 2.3% of memory CD4, and about 0.4% of memory CD8 clonotypes were shared across several donors. Because the study included only a small number of donors, the genetic and exposure-history diversity represented was limited. Based on pairwise subsampling, the degree of clonotype sharing among donors was expected to be affected by sequencing depth. Higher generation probabilities were observed for clonotypes shared by all four sorted-subset donors than for non-shared clonotypes. Even with the large sequencing depth, rarefaction of the sorted-subset datasets indicated that sequencing was incomplete.

Remarks on this clone: Its specific antigen is unknown. Per-nucleotide qualities are absent, and no much larger clonotype sits a single base away.

The donors were healthy, HIV-negative adults with no recently reported acute infections or vaccinations. Every donor was a Caucasian adult living in Nashville, Tennessee, USA. CD4+ T cells were enriched by magnetic negative selection; naive cells were then positively selected on CD45RA, and the negative fraction formed the memory subset. Blood was obtained by leukapheresis, after which PBMCs were separated by Ficoll-Histopaque density gradient centrifugation and cryopreserved in liquid nitrogen vapor phase. Purity and quantity of every magnetically sorted T cell population were checked by analytical flow cytometry. Genomic DNA was isolated from every sorted fraction and measured by UV absorbance on a Nanodrop 2000c. Using the deep immunoSEQ assay, multiplex PCR amplified TCR CDR3 regions from genomic DNA. For each cell subset, the extracted genomic DNA was distributed evenly across all wells of several immunoSEQ 96-well plates, and each plate served as one replicate. Each replicate PCR for sorted subsets received roughly 0.2 ug genomic DNA, equal to about 30,000 T cell genomes. Purified libraries were measured with a Qubit 3.0 fluorometer, size-checked on a Bioanalyzer 2100, and measured again with the KAPA Library Quantification kit. Every immunoSEQ 96-well plate was sequenced on a dedicated single-read 150-cycle Illumina NextSeq 550 flow cell. The published analysis was carried out like this. Because the immunoSEQ output held only junctional sequences and lacked quality scores, the filtering could not match the filtering applied to full-length reads. To assign V/J genes and CDR3, sequences were annotated against IMGT germline references using PyIR, a Python wrapper for IgBLAST v1.9. Any read was removed if the V/J assignment was weak (E-value above 1e-6), the CDR3 was missing, or the read contained stop codons, out-of-frame junctions, or ambiguous translated residues. V3J clonotypes were defined as sequences sharing an identical inferred V gene, J gene, and CDR3 amino acid sequence. To compute the percentage overlap between repertoires, the number of shared unique clonotypes was divided by the size of the smaller repertoire. Repertoire richness was assessed with RTK rarefaction, the Chao1 estimator, and Recon v2.1 estimates of unobserved clonotypes. For all TCRbeta clonotypes obtained by the gDNA method from a handful of donors, generation probabilities were computed with OLGA. TCRdb took over this immuneACCESS table, retaining in-frame rearrangements with V and J assigned. Such tables are incomplete; in checked studies, under half of the missing clones stem from an unresolved V gene, and the remainder is unexplained. From that table come the V and J calls and clone size; the DNA was used to work out D and trimming. The sample table records about 710,000 clones; 73% of these occur just once. Roughly 1.9% of the sample is in the top ten clones.

The V gene is TRBV5-6 and the J gene is TRBJ2-3; a stretch of 12 junction bases matches TRBD2. This TCR came from a woman younger than 45 in good health. The sample taken for sequencing was memory CD4+ T cells sorted from blood. Explained via the paper, the cell subset or site label denotes: CD45RA-negative fraction. The CDR3 loop reads CASSLRLAGVFRLVDTQYF. The DNA is as follows: TGTGCCAGCAGCCTAAGACTAGCGGGAGTATTCCGCCTAGTAGATACGCAGTATTTT.